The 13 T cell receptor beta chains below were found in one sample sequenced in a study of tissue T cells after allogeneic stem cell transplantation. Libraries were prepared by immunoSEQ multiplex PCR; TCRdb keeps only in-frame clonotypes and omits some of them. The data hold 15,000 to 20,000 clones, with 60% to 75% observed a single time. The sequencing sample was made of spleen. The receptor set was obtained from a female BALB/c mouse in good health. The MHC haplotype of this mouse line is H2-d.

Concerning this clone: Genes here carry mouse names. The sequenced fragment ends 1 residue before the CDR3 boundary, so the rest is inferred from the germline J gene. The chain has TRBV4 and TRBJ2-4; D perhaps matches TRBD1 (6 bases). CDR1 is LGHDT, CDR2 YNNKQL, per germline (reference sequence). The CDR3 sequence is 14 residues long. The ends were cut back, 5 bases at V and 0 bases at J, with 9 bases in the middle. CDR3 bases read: TGTGCCAGCAGCCAACAGGGAAGTCAAAACACCTTGTAC. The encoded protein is CASSQQGSQNTLY. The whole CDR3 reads CASSQQGSQNTLYF.

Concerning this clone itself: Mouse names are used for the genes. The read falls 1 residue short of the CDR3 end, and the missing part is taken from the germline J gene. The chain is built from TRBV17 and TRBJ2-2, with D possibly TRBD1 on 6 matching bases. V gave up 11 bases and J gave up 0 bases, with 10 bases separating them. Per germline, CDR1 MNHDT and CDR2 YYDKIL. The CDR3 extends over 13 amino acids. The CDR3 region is CAFGTTNTGQLYF. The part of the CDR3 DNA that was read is TGTGCTTTCGGGACAACAAACACCGGGCAGCTCTAC.

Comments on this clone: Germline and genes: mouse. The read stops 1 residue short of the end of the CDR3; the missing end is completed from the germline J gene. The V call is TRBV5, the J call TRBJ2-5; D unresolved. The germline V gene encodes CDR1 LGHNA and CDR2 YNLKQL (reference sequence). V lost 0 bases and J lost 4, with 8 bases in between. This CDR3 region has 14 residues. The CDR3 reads CASSQDSGKDTQYF. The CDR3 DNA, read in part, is TGTGCCAGCAGCCAAGATTCAGGAAAAGACACCCAGTAC.

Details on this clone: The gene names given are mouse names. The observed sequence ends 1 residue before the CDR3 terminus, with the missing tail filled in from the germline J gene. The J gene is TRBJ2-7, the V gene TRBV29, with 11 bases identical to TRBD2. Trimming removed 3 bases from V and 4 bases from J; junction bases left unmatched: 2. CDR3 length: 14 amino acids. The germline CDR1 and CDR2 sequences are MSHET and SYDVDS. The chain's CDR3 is CASSFGDWGYEQYF. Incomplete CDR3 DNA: TGTGCTAGCAGTTTTGGGGACTGGGGGTATGAACAGTAC.

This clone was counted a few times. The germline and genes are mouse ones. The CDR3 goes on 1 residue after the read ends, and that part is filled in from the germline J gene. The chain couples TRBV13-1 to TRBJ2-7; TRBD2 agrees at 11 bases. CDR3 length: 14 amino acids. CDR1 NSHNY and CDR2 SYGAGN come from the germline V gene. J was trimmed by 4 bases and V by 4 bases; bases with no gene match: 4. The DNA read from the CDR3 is TGTGCCAGCAGTCCCGGGACTGGGGGATATGAACAGTAC. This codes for CASSPGTGGYEQY. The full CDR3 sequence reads CASSPGTGGYEQYF.

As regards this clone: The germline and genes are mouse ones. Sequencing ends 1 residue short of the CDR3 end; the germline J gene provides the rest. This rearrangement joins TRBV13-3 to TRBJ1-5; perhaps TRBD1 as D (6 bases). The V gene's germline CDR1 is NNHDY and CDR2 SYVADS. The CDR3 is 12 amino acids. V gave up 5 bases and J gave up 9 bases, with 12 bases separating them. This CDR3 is CASSLQGRAPLF. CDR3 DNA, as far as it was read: TGTGCCAGCAGCCTTCAGGGGAGGGCTCCGCTT.

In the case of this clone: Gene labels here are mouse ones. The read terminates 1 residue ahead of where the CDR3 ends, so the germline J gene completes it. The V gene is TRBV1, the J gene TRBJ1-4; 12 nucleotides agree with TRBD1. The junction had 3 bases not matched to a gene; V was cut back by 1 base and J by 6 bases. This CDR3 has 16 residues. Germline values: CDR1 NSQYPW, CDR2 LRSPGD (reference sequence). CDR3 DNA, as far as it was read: TGCACCTGCAGTGCAGTCGGGACAGGGGGCGACGAAAGATTATTT. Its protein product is CTCSAVGTGGDERLF. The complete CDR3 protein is CTCSAVGTGGDERLFF.

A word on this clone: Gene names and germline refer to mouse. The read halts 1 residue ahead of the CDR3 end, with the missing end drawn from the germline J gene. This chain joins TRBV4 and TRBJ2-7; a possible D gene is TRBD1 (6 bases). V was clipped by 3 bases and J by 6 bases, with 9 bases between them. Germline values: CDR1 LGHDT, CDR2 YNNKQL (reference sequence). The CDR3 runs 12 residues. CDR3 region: CASSYTGFEQYF. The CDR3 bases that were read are TGTGCCAGCAGCTATACAGGGTTTGAACAGTAC.

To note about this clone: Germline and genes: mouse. The sequenced part of the CDR3 DNA is TGCACCTGCAGTGGTCTGGGGGATGAACAGTAC. Amino acids: CTCSGLGDEQY. The complete CDR3 protein is CTCSGLGDEQYF. The chain is built from TRBV1 and TRBJ2-7; TRBD2 aligns across 7 bases. The read ends 1 residue shy of where the CDR3 ends; the end is completed using the germline J gene. With V trimmed by 4 bases and J by 5 bases, 2 bases remained unmatched. This CDR3 comprises 12 residues. Per the germline V gene, CDR1 is NSQYPW and CDR2 is LRSPGD (reference sequence).

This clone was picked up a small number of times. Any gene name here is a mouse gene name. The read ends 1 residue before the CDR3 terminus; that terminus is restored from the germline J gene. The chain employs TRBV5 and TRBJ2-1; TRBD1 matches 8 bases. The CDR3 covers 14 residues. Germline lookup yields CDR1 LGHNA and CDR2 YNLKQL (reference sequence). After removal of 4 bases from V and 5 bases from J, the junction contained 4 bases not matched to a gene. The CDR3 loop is CASSPRGLDAEQFF. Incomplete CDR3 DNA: TGTGCCAGCAGCCCCAGGGGGCTGGATGCTGAGCAGTTC.

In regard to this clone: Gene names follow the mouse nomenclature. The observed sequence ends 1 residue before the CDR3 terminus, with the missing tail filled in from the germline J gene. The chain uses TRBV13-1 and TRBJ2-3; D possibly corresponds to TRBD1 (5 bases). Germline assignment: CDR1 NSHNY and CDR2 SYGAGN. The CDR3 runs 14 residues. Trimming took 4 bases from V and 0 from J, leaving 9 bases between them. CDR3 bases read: TGTGCCAGCAGTCCAGGGTCTAGTGCAGAAACGCTGTAT. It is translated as CASSPGSSAETLY. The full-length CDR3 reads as CASSPGSSAETLYF.

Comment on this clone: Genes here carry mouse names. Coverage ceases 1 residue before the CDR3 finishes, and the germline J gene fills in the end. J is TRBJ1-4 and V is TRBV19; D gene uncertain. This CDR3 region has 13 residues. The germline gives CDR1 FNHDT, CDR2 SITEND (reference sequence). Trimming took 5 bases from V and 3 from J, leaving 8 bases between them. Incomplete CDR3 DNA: TGTGCCAGCAGCTTCGACACCAACGAAAGATTATTT. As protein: CASSFDTNERLF. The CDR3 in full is CASSFDTNERLFF.

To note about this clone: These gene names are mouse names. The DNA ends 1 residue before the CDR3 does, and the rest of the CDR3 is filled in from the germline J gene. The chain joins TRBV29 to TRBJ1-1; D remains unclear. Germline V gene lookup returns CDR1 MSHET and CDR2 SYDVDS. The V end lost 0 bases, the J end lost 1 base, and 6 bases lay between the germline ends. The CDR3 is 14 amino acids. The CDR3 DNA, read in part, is TGTGCTAGCAGTTTATCTGTAGGGAACACAGAAGTCTTC. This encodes CASSLSVGNTEVF. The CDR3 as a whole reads CASSLSVGNTEVFF.